Listed here are 10 T cell receptor beta chains from one sample, sequenced in a study of response to subunit inactivated influenza vaccine. TCRdb reanalysed the RT-PCR reads using MiXCR and keeps one entry per CDR3 protein. Here the sample spans around 600,000 distinct CDR3 sequences, about 10% being singletons. These data were also filed under a second study, of T cells expressing NK-cell markers. That publication notes: UMIs accompanied the 5'RACE template switching by which TCR beta cDNA was made.

The specimen was PBMCs from blood, collected on the day of vaccination. These receptor sequences come from a man over 45 who received an inactivated influenza vaccine.

The chain employs TRBV7-2 and TRBJ1-4, with D unclear. Looked up from germline, CDR1 is SGHTA and CDR2 is FQGNSA. The V gene lost 7 bases and the J gene lost 3 bases, with 12 bases spanning the gap. CDR3 length equals 14 residues. This CDR3 is CASKEQISNEKLFF. The CDR3, as DNA: TGTGCCAGCAAGGAACAGATTTCTAATGAAAAACTGTTTTTT.

The chain recombines TRBV12-3 or TRBV12-4 with TRBJ2-7; D is unresolved. Trimming pared 3 bases from V and 7 bases from J, leaving 10 bases between. The CDR3 runs 12 residues. The CDR3 loop reads CASSFGKMEQYF. In DNA, the CDR3 is TGTGCCAGCAGTTTTGGTAAGATGGAGCAGTACTTC.

This clonotype was counted ten times or more. This chain connects TRBV20-1 to TRBJ1-2; a weak D match, TRBD1 (5 bases). CDR3 length: 13 residues. V lost 0 bases and J 9 bases, leaving 14 bases between the germline ends. CDR1 and CDR2 from the germline V gene are DFQATT and SNEGSKA (reference sequence). The CDR3 is CSARDAQGLSYTF. The CDR3 DNA sequence: TGCAGTGCTAGAGATGCGCAGGGTCTTAGCTACACCTTC.

This clonotype has a count of ten or more. V is TRBV10-3 and J is TRBJ1-1; no firm D call. The V end lost 4 bases, the J end lost 2 bases, and 14 bases lay between the germline ends. Germline V gene sequence: CDR1 ENHRY, CDR2 SYGVKD. CDR3 length: 15 amino acids. In DNA form, the CDR3 reads TGTGCCATCAGTGTCGGACCGAGACTAAACACTGAAGCTTTCTTT. Translation: CAISVGPRLNTEAFF.

The chain links TRBV3-1 to TRBJ2-3, with D possibly being TRBD2 (6 bases). Per germline, CDR1 LGHDT and CDR2 YNNKEL (reference sequence). V gave up 5 bases and J gave up 2 bases, with 14 bases separating them. The CDR3 consists of 15 residues. CDR3 DNA: TGTGCCAGCAGCTCCCGGGGGTTCTTCACAGATACGCAGTATTTT. It yields the protein CASSSRGFFTDTQYF.

This chain links TRBV14 with TRBJ2-5; TRBD1 matches 8 bases. CDR1 is SGHDN, CDR2 FVKESK, per germline. The CDR3 runs 17 residues. Unmatched junction bases numbered 12, after V lost 4 bases and J lost 2 bases. CDR3 sequence: CASSRRDRDRLQETQYF. The CDR3 coding sequence is TGTGCCAGCAGCCGACGGGACCGGGACAGGCTACAAGAGACCCAGTACTTC.

This clonotype has only a few counts. The chain uses TRBV5-1 and TRBJ1-1; no definite D call. V lost 1 base and J 3 bases, leaving 10 bases between the germline ends. Germline V gene sequence: CDR1 SGHRS, CDR2 YFSETQ. The CDR3 contains 14 residues. The CDR3: CASSLWGRDTEAFF. CDR3 nucleotide sequence: TGCGCCAGCAGCTTGTGGGGTCGAGACACTGAAGCTTTCTTT.

The chain combines TRBV19 with TRBJ2-7; 9 bases map to TRBD2. The CDR3 is made up of 16 amino acids. Trimming took 1 base from V and 7 from J; bases not matched to a gene: 11. CDR1 is LNHDA, CDR2 SQIVND, per germline (reference sequence). The DNA of the CDR3 is TGTGCCAGTAGTATAGTAGCGGGAGTAGGACAGTCGGAGCAGTACTTC. Protein product: CASSIVAGVGQSEQYF.

This clonotype has only a few counts. This chain joins TRBV27 and TRBJ2-7; either TRBD1 or TRBD2 may supply D (5 bases each). V lost 4 bases and J lost 4, with 14 bases in between. This CDR3 has 14 amino acids. Germline-derived CDR1 and CDR2 are MNHEY and SMNVEV (reference sequence). The CDR3 nucleotides read TGTGCCAGCAGTTGGGGCGGCAGGGAGTACGAGCAGTACTTC. It specifies CASSWGGREYEQYF.

This clonotype is a singleton in its sample. This may be a read error: a much more frequent sequence differs by one nucleotide. The V and J genes are TRBV12-3 or TRBV12-4 and TRBJ2-2; D gene unclear. This CDR3 contains 13 residues. CDR3 sequence: CASRYPNAGELFF. The CDR3 coding sequence is TGTGCCAGCCGATACCCGAACGCCGGGGAGCTGTTTTTT.